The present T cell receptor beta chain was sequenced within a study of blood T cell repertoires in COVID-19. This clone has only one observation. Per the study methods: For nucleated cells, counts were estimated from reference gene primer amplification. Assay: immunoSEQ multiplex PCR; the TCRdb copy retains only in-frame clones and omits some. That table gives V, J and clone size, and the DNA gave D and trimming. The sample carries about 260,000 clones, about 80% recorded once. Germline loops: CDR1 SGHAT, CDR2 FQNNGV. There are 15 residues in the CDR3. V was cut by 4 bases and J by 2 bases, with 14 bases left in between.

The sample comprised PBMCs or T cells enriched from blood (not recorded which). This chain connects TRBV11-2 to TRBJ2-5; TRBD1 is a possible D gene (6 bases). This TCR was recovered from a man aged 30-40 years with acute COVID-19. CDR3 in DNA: TGTGCCAGCAGCTCAGGGGTGGGCTATCAAGAGACCCAGTACTTC. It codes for CASSSGVGYQETQYF.